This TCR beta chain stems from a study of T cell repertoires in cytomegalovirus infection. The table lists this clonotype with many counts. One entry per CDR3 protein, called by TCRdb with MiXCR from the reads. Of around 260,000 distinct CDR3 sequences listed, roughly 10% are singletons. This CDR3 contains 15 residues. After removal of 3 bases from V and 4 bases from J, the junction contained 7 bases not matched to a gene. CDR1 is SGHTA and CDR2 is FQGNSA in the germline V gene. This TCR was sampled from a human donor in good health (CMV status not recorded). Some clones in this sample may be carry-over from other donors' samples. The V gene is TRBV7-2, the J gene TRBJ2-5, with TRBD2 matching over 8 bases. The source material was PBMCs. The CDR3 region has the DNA TGTGCCAGCAGCTTGACGGGGGGGGGAGGAGAGACCCAGTACTTC. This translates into CASSLTGGGGETQYF.